These T cell receptor beta chains were read from a single sample in a study of T-cell memory formation after mild COVID-19. TCRdb used MiXCR to reprocess the 5' RACE reads, holding one entry per CDR3 protein. The profile shows a few hundred thousand distinct CDR3 sequences, less than 25% of them singletons. The sequencing input was PBMCs or a T cell subset sorted from them (not recorded which). The receptors here all came from an adult woman who had mild COVID-19 (a few samples of this study predate the infection). Cell type and time point are not known. Both conserved end residues are part of each CDR3. The D gene is left open where the match is weak.

>TRBD1|TRBV6-5|TRBJ2-3
CASSPGTAPSTDTQYF
>-|TRBV6-6|TRBJ1-2
CASSYNGAYTF
>-|TRBV9|TRBJ2-5
CASSVYQLGGAQYF
>TRBD1|TRBV7-9|TRBJ1-1
CASSPQDRGRMNTEAFF
>-|TRBV12-3/TRBV12-4|TRBJ2-7
CASSLQKGSYEQYF
>-|TRBV4-1|TRBJ2-2
CASSQINLRSANTGELFF
>TRBD2|TRBV12-3/TRBV12-4|TRBJ2-1
CASSLRVSGRVNEQFF
>-|TRBV7-6|TRBJ2-3
CASSPGHSSTDTQYF
>-|TRBV24-1|TRBJ2-1
CATSGEGMYSEQFF
>-|TRBV7-9|TRBJ2-7
CASSLGFGWYEQYF
>TRBD1|TRBV18|TRBJ1-1
CASSPSRLGQGEAFF
>-|TRBV14|TRBJ2-1
CASSQDTMRSSYNEQFF
>TRBD2|TRBV20-1|TRBJ2-5
CSARWMAGVGETQYF
>-|TRBV24-1|TRBJ2-1
CATSDSRFNEQFF
>-|TRBV7-9|TRBJ1-3
CASSGTRHPGNTIYF
>-|TRBV15|TRBJ2-1
CATSRGPPGIGNNEQFF
>-|TRBV15|TRBJ1-6
CATSRDGGNNSPLHF
>-|TRBV11-3|TRBJ2-1
CASSLPGYPRGYEQFF
>-|TRBV7-9|TRBJ2-4
CASSVKTGSKNIQYF
>-|TRBV24-1|TRBJ2-1
CATSEVGAPYNEQFF
>-|TRBV6-6|TRBJ2-1
CASNPLSGHEQFF
>-|TRBV4-1|TRBJ1-1
CASSQDRVRSTEAFF
>TRBD2|TRBV7-9|TRBJ2-1
CASSYVAGGILSIEQFF
>-|TRBV5-4|TRBJ2-1
CASRGRVEQFF
>-|TRBV2|TRBJ2-3
CASRLLGDTQYF
>-|TRBV7-7|TRBJ2-1
CASSYNGGLGNEQFF
>-|TRBV5-5|TRBJ2-7
CASSWGAPDPYEQYF
>-|TRBV3-1|TRBJ2-3
CASSQALATSDTQYF
>-|TRBV12-3/TRBV12-4|TRBJ2-1
CASSPLGSYNEQFF
>-|TRBV10-3|TRBJ2-2
CAISESTQTPNTGELFF
>-|TRBV6-1|TRBJ1-4
CASRARQQGSNEKLFF
>TRBD2|TRBV9|TRBJ2-1
CASSPKWGGAYNEQFF
>TRBD1|TRBV20-1|TRBJ1-5
CSAAGTGIQPQHF
>-|TRBV10-3|TRBJ2-1
CAISESVGMDNEQFF
>-|TRBV7-9|TRBJ2-7
CASSQATAPYEQYF
>TRBD2|TRBV5-1|TRBJ2-7
CASRSGRALAYEQYF
>-|TRBV12-3/TRBV12-4|TRBJ2-6
CASSPPTSSNVLTF
>TRBD1|TRBV6-5|TRBJ1-5
CASSSRQGPQHF
>-|TRBV6-1|TRBJ2-1
CASRTDASSYNEQFF
>-|TRBV6-2/TRBV6-3|TRBJ2-4
CASSSFGVAKNIQYF
>-|TRBV5-1|TRBJ2-7
CASSLGKEGKQYF
>TRBD2|TRBV4-1|TRBJ2-1
CASRTSLAGGVYNEQFF
>-|TRBV9|TRBJ1-2
CASSAGTKNYGYTF
>-|TRBV20-1|TRBJ2-5
CSARAVPDDKPRETQYF
>TRBD2|TRBV5-1|TRBJ2-1
CASSLGGSGGKPLKAYNEQFF
>-|TRBV4-3|TRBJ2-3
CASSQDALIRTDTQYF
>-|TRBV6-1|TRBJ1-5
CASDRLSNQPQHF
>-|TRBV6-1|TRBJ1-5
CASSEAGSGNQPQHF
>-|TRBV12-3/TRBV12-4|TRBJ2-4
CASSFSSSRAKNIQYF
>-|TRBV5-1|TRBJ1-1
CASSLEAGRTEAFF
>TRBD2|TRBV7-3|TRBJ2-2
CASSPGGANTGELFF
>-|TRBV10-3|TRBJ2-1
CAISGSNEQFF
>TRBD2|TRBV6-6|TRBJ2-1
CASSSSGRSGDEQFF
>-|TRBV15|TRBJ2-7
CATSRGKNSYEQYF
>TRBD1|TRBV10-3|TRBJ1-5
CAISDFDRVGQPQHF
>-|TRBV10-3|TRBJ2-2
CAISESEGLGTGELFF
>-|TRBV6-2/TRBV6-3|TRBJ2-7
CASSSLMASYEQYF
>-|TRBV7-6|TRBJ2-3
CASSLVGHPTDTQYF